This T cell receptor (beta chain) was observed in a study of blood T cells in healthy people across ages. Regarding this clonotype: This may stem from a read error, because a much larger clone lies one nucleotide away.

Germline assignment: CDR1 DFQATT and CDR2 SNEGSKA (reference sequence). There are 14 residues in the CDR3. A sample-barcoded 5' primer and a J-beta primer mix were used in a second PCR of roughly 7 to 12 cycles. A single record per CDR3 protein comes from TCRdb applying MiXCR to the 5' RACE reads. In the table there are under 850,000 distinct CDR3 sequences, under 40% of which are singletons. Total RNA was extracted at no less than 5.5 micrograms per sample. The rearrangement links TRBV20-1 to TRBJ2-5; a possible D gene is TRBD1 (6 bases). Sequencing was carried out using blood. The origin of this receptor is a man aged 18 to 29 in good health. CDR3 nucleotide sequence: TGCAGTGCTAGAGCGCTACAGGGCCAAGAGATCCAGTACTTC. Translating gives CSARALQGQEIQYF.